The T cell receptor beta chain under discussion was sequenced for a study of T cells in localized non-small cell lung cancer (dated by TCRdb to the early 2020s). Regarding the study in general: T cell repertoires of 200 to 250 early-stage NSCLC patients were analyzed, with tumors being compared against uninvolved tumor-adjacent lungs. NSCLC patients had a mean age of around 66 years, and around 140 were male and over 85 female. The cohort was made up of around 250 treatment-naive NSCLC patients whose localized lung tumors had been resected. The investigation overall reported the following: Because the study design was exploratory, TCR variables were selected using unadjusted p-values without false-discovery rate correction. Because multi-region sequencing of the tumors was not done, intratumor heterogeneity could not be ruled out. Of the top 100 tumor clones, a median of roughly 56 were detected in paired uninvolved adjacent lung; over 25 were also among that lung's top 100. Uninvolved tumor-adjacent lung showed the highest T cell clonality, higher than tumor, which suggests more focused antigenic responses in the adjacent lung. Higher T cell density in blood was associated with longer overall survival, whereas higher clonality in adjacent lung was associated with shorter survival.

The immunoSEQ Assay was used to sequence TCR beta CDR3 regions from DNA. The authors' analysis ran thus. T cell density was computed as TCR beta template counts normalized to usable DNA estimated by amplifying housekeeping genes. Richness was estimated with the preseqR package, extrapolating to 400,000 templates for PBMC samples and 120,000 templates for tissue samples. Clonality was calculated as one minus Pielou's evenness. Tissue-enriched TCRs were identified through differential abundance testing performed on productive amino-acid clonotypes, with a minimum total count of 5 and an alpha of 0.1. The Jaccard Index and the Morisita Overlap Index were used to measure repertoire overlap between compartments. GLIPH clustered TCR beta CDR3s with public tetramer-defined viral CDR3s; viral motifs required at least three viral sequences plus V-gene enrichment. In its TCRdb copy, this immuneACCESS table keeps in-frame sequences only and misses some clones. Where compared with another copy, unresolved V genes explain less than half of these, and the others have no known cause. V and J calls and clone size follow that table, whereas D and trimming were derived from the DNA. A total of about 830 clones appear in this sample, around 23% of them only once. The ten most abundant clones make up 20% of the sample.

There are a few counts of this clone. It has no known antigen specificity. Base qualities are not provided; no much larger clone lies one nucleotide away. Uninvolved adjacent lung was obtained at least 2 cm from the tumor margin, and the absence of atypia was confirmed by two independent pathologists. At diagnosis, tumor, uninvolved tumor-adjacent lung and peripheral blood were collected and then preserved as a mix of FFPE and fresh-frozen material. CDR1 and CDR2, looked up from the germline V gene, are SGDLS and YYNGEE. The CDR3 starts with the cysteine, ends with the phenylalanine, and has 15 residues. This entry keeps only the CDR3 DNA: 45 bases, framed from base 1. The junction shows trimming of 1 base on V and 4 bases on J, and the gene matches do not reach 4 bases of it.

This clonotype was sampled from a man aged 35 to 70 with stage II lung adenocarcinoma. The material sequenced was normal lung tissue next to the tumor, taken before any cancer treatment. The receptor chain draws on TRBV9 and TRBJ2-5, and 10 junctional nucleotides match TRBD2. The CDR3 protein is CASSVQAGGGETQYF. The sequenced DNA: TGTGCCAGCAGCGTACAAGCGGGAGGGGGAGAGACCCAGTACTTC.